These 12 T cell receptor beta chains share one sample of origin, sequenced in a study of T cell repertoires in cytomegalovirus infection (dated by TCRdb to the late 2010s). Instrument on record: Illumina HiSeq 1500. TCRdb reanalyzed the raw reads on its own, using fastp at Q25 for trimming and MiXCR for clone calling, and kept in-frame beta chains. Under each unique CDR3 protein, matching rows form one entry showing the most common genes and DNA. The sample includes more than 150,000 distinct CDR3 sequences, with roughly 19% observed a single time. The ten largest make up just under 3% of the sample. Sequencing input: PBMCs. The source is a human donor in good health (CMV status not recorded). Some clones in this sample may be carry-over from other donors' samples.

This clonotype ranks as medium-sized (0.01 to 0.1%). This chain uses TRBV7-2 with TRBJ2-4; 12 bases are a match to TRBD2. Trimming removed 8 bases from V and 7 bases from J; junction bases left unmatched: 12. CDR3 length: 16 residues. Germline loops: CDR1 SGHTA, CDR2 FQGNSA. The CDR3 loop reads CASSPTSGSKLNIQYF. The CDR3 DNA reads TGTGCCAGCTCTCCGACTAGCGGGAGTAAACTTAACATTCAGTACTTC.

The sample holds many counts of this clonotype. The V gene is TRBV27, the J gene TRBJ2-7, with 13 bases aligning to TRBD2. Per the germline V gene, CDR1 is MNHEY and CDR2 is SMNVEV (reference sequence). CDR3 length: 15 amino acids. V gave up 5 bases and J gave up 6 bases; unmatched junction bases: 7. The CDR3 loop reads CASSAWTSGSSEQYF. CDR3 in DNA: TGTGCCAGCAGTGCATGGACTAGCGGGAGTAGCGAGCAGTACTTC.

Many counts were recorded for this clonotype. The V gene is TRBV7-3, the J gene TRBJ2-3; tentatively, D is TRBD1 or TRBD2 (5 bases each). The CDR3 length is 13 residues. Germline V gives CDR1 SGHTA, CDR2 FQGTGA. The V end was cut by 4 bases, the J end by 6 bases, with 11 bases between. In DNA form, the CDR3 reads TGTGCCAGCAGCTCACAATGGGGGGATACGCAGTATTTT. This encodes CASSSQWGDTQYF.

The rearrangement joins TRBV28 to TRBJ2-6; D is possibly TRBD1 (6 bases). The CDR3 contains 16 residues. Germline V CDR1 and CDR2: MDHEN, SYDVKM. Trimming removed 6 bases from V and 1 base from J, with 13 bases in between. The CDR3 DNA reads TGTGCCAGCAGACCCCCAGGGGCATCTGGGGCCAACGTCCTGACTTTC. Translation gives CASRPPGASGANVLTF. Filled out from reference TRBV28 and TRBJ2-6, the complete variable domain reads DVKVTQSSRYLVKRTGEKVFLECVQDMDHENMFWYRQDPGLGLRLIYFSYDVKMKEKGDIPEGYSVSREKKERFSLILESASTNQTSMYLCASRPPGASGANVLTFGAGSRLTVL.

The V call is TRBV6-5, the J call TRBJ2-5, with 7 bases aligning to TRBD2. Germline lookup yields CDR1 MNHEY and CDR2 SVGAGI. CDR3 length: 16 residues. The trim removed 2 bases at V and 5 bases at J, leaving 11 bases unmatched. The CDR3 region is CASSYAAGGSRETQYF. CDR3 coding DNA: TGTGCCAGCAGTTACGCTGCCGGGGGGTCACGGGAGACCCAGTACTTC.

Notes on this clonotype: Just one base apart from a much larger clone, this may be a read error. CDR3 region: CGSRTSGYNEQFF. CDR3 coding DNA: TGTGGCAGCAGGACTAGCGGCTACAATGAGCAGTTCTTC. The gene calls are TRBV28 and TRBJ2-1; TRBD2 aligns across 10 bases. CDR1 MDHEN and CDR2 SYDVKM come from the germline V gene. The CDR3 covers 13 residues.

Concerning this clonotype: Mismatch with germline at one junction end may stem from a read error. The chain employs TRBV5-1 and TRBJ2-7; 8 bases align to TRBD1. The CDR3 runs to 15 residues. Per germline, CDR1 SGHRS and CDR2 YFSETQ. CDR3 coding DNA: TGCGCCAGCAGCGGCGGGGACAGGATCTCCTACGAGCCGTACTTC. It is translated as CASSGGDRISYEPYF.

This clonotype showed up many times. This chain connects TRBV12-3 or TRBV12-4 to TRBJ1-1; D unclear. V was pared by 6 bases and J by 9 bases, with 14 bases between. The CDR3 length is 12 residues. The CDR3 DNA reads TGTGCCAGCAGCAACGAGGGCACGAAAGCTTTCTTT. It codes for CASSNEGTKAFF.

This clonotype was recorded many times. V is TRBV7-6 and J is TRBJ1-1, with TRBD1 as a possible D gene (6 bases). CDR3 size: 14 residues. Germline V lookup: CDR1 SGHVS, CDR2 FNYEAQ. Trimming removed 3 bases from V and 3 bases from J, with 11 bases in between. The CDR3 bases are TGTGCCAGCAGCTTGGGACAAAGTCACACTGAAGCTTTCTTT. Its translation: CASSLGQSHTEAFF.

DNA for the CDR3: TGTGCCAGCCCCGGGACGGGGGGCCGTACCGGGGAGCTGTTTTTT. Translated: CASPGTGGRTGELFF. J is TRBJ2-2 and V is TRBV2; a possible D gene is TRBD2 (7 bases). V dropped 8 bases and J dropped 5 bases, with 18 bases sitting between them. Germline CDR1 and CDR2: SNHLY and FYNNEI. This CDR3 is 15 amino acids long.

In the case of this clonotype: Sequence at one end of the junction differs from germline and may be a read error. The V and J genes are TRBV7-4 and TRBJ2-5; D gene unclear. The germline V gene has CDR1 SGHVT and CDR2 SQSDAQ. This CDR3 is built from 14 residues. The CDR3 coding sequence is TGTGCCAGCAGCTTAGTAGCCAGTTCAGAGACCCATTACTTC. Translating it yields CASSLVASSETHYF.

This clonotype was found a few times. This chain uses TRBV12-3 or TRBV12-4 with TRBJ1-2; 8 bases line up with TRBD1. The CDR3 runs 14 residues. Trimming cost V 6 bases and J 4 bases; bases outside gene matches: 7. In DNA, the CDR3 is TGTGCCAGCAGAGCGGACAGGGCGCTCTATGGCTACACCTTC. Its translation: CASRADRALYGYTF.